The 30 T cell receptor beta chains in this list originate from one sample, sequenced in a study of T cells in Graves' hyperthyroidism and ophthalmopathy. RNA transcripts served as the template for amplifying TCR beta CDR3 regions. HTBI primers drove first-round RT-PCR of the TCR CDR3. One entry per CDR3 protein, called by TCRdb with MiXCR from the multiplex PCR reads. This table holds some 510,000 distinct CDR3 sequences, more than 20% found once. The sample was blood. These receptors were collected from a man younger than 35 with Graves' hyperthyroidism.

This clonotype was detected ten times or more. The V gene is TRBV27, the J gene TRBJ1-1, with 8 nucleotides matching TRBD1. Germline V gene data show CDR1 as MNHEY and CDR2 as SMNVEV (reference sequence). The V segment lost 4 bases and the J segment 4 bases; nucleotides outside the gene matches: 8. The CDR3 spans 15 residues. The DNA for the CDR3 is TGTGCCAGCAGTTACCAGGGGGCGAGGATCACTGAAGCTTTCTTT. Residues: CASSYQGARITEAFF.

CDR3: CSATGTPHNSPLHF. The CDR3 DNA reads as TGCAGTGCGACTGGGACACCTCATAATTCACCCCTCCACTTT. The chain links TRBV20-1 to TRBJ1-6; D is possibly TRBD1 (6 bases). V shed 6 bases and J shed 5 bases, with 14 bases lying between them. Germline CDR1 and CDR2: DFQATT and SNEGSKA (reference sequence). This CDR3 is 14 amino acids long.

This clonotype was counted many times. The chain links TRBV11-2 to TRBJ2-5; 7 nucleotides align to TRBD1. Per the germline V gene, CDR1 is SGHAT and CDR2 is FQNNGV. The ends lost 5 bases at V and 5 bases at J; junction bases unmatched: 11. This CDR3 comprises 15 residues. The CDR3 reads CASSPLTGQQETQYF. CDR3 DNA sequence: TGTGCCAGCAGCCCATTGACAGGGCAGCAGGAGACCCAGTACTTC.

Ten or more counts support this clonotype. V gene TRBV7-9 combines with J gene TRBJ1-2, with D possibly matching TRBD1 (5 bases). This CDR3 is built from 15 residues. Germline V CDR1 and CDR2: SEHNR, FQNEAQ (reference sequence). The V and J ends lost 5 bases and 7 bases respectively, with 20 bases between them. CDR3 nucleotide sequence: TGTGCCAGCAGCAAAGGGGCAGCGCTCCCGGGTGGCTACACCTTC. Amino acid sequence: CASSKGAALPGGYTF.

This clonotype has just a few counts. The chain joins TRBV3-1 to TRBJ2-5; D is uncertain. CDR3 size: 13 residues. Germline loops: CDR1 LGHDT, CDR2 YNNKEL (reference sequence). The ends were cut back, 4 bases at V and 5 bases at J, with 11 bases in the middle. CDR3 protein: CASSLFMMETQYF. The CDR3 DNA is TGTGCCAGCAGCCTCTTCATGATGGAGACCCAGTACTTC.

The sample holds many counts of this clonotype. The rearrangement links TRBV19 to TRBJ2-7; the match to TRBD1 covers 8 bases. Per the germline V gene, CDR1 is LNHDA and CDR2 is SQIVND (reference sequence). The V and J ends lost 4 bases and 6 bases, in that order; junction bases with no gene match: 5. This CDR3 region has 13 residues. The CDR3 is CASSTGTGIEQYF. CDR3 DNA sequence: TGTGCCAGTAGTACCGGGACAGGCATCGAGCAGTACTTC.

This clonotype has a count of ten or more. A much larger clone is a single base away; this may be a read error. This CDR3 is missing its conserved last phenylalanine or tryptophan, likely due to a read error. The rearrangement joins TRBV6-1 to TRBJ1-1; D is possibly TRBD1 (6 bases). V dropped 5 bases and J dropped 6 bases, with 10 bases sitting between them. From germline, CDR1 is MNHNS and CDR2 SASEGT. The CDR3 is made up of 12 amino acids. The CDR3 sequence: CASSPGTPEAFL. The CDR3 DNA reads TGTGCCAGCAGTCCCGGGACACCTGAAGCTTTCCTT.

In regard to this clonotype: Because the CDR3 is missing its conserved closing phenylalanine or tryptophan, this is likely a read error. This chain links TRBV12-3 or TRBV12-4 with TRBJ1-6; possibly TRBD1 for D (5 bases). This CDR3 is 14 amino acids long. With 7 bases removed from V and 5 bases from J, the gap between germline ends came to 12 bases. The CDR3 DNA is TGTGCCAGCACCCCGGGGCGGAATAATTCACCCCTCCACTCT. As protein: CASTPGRNNSPLHS.

This clonotype came up many times. The chain couples TRBV28 to TRBJ2-5; 7 bases align to TRBD2. This CDR3 comprises 13 residues. Looked up from germline, CDR1 is MDHEN and CDR2 is SYDVKM. J gave up 5 bases and V 6 bases, and 6 bases lay outside the gene matches. The CDR3: CASSLGLRETQYF. The CDR3 DNA is TGTGCCAGCAGCCTGGGACTACGGGAGACCCAGTACTTC. Complete variable domain (other parts from reference TRBV28 and TRBJ2-5): DVKVTQSSRYLVKRTGEKVFLECVQDMDHENMFWYRQDPGLGLRLIYFSYDVKMKEKGDIPEGYSVSREKKERFSLILESASTNQTSMYLCASSLGLRETQYFGPGTRLLVL.

The V and J genes are TRBV7-2 and TRBJ1-2; D may be TRBD1 (6 bases). The V gene's germline CDR1 is SGHTA and CDR2 FQGNSA. V was pared by 0 bases and J by 7 bases, with 15 bases between. The CDR3 consists of 15 residues. The CDR3 protein is CASSLAGRGLVGYTF. The CDR3 DNA is TGTGCCAGCAGCTTAGCGGGCAGGGGATTAGTTGGCTACACCTTC.

This clonotype was observed many times. This chain joins TRBV6-5 and TRBJ2-5; perhaps TRBD1 as D (5 bases). The CDR3 covers 15 residues. Germline V gene sequence: CDR1 MNHEY, CDR2 SVGAGI. With 2 bases removed from V and 0 bases from J, the gap between germline ends came to 10 bases. For the CDR3, the DNA is TGTGCCAGCAGTTACCAAGGGGCTCACCAAGAGACCCAGTACTTC. Translating gives CASSYQGAHQETQYF.

The V gene is TRBV6-5, the J gene TRBJ1-1, with D uncertain. V lost 2 bases to trimming and J lost 5 bases, with 9 bases between them. CDR3 length: 13 amino acids. Germline V gene data show CDR1 as MNHEY and CDR2 as SVGAGI. The CDR3 here is CASSYRGWTEAFF. CDR3 nucleotides: TGTGCCAGCAGTTACCGAGGGTGGACTGAAGCTTTCTTT.

This clonotype was recorded at least ten times. The chain employs TRBV28 and TRBJ2-7; 8 positions agree with TRBD1. Unmatched junction bases numbered 3, after V lost 4 bases and J lost 1 base. In germline, CDR1 is MDHEN, CDR2 SYDVKM. The CDR3 runs 14 residues. CDR3 loop: CASSSRDRSYEQYF. CDR3 nucleotides: TGTGCCAGCAGTTCCCGGGACAGGTCCTACGAGCAGTACTTC.

This clonotype came up many times. The chain carries TRBV15 and TRBJ2-7, with D possibly called TRBD1 or TRBD2 (5 bases each). From germline, CDR1 is LNHNV and CDR2 YYDKDF (reference sequence). The germline V and J ends were trimmed by 0 bases and 3 bases, with 15 bases remaining between them. The CDR3 is 16 amino acids. CDR3 loop: CATSRDRGRSDYEQYF. CDR3 bases: TGTGCCACCAGCAGAGATAGGGGACGCAGCGACTACGAGCAGTACTTC.

In its sample, this clonotype was seen many times. The junction and the germline gene differ at one end; a read error may be behind it. The chain is built from TRBV7-7 and TRBJ2-2; D is possibly TRBD1 (5 bases). Germline V gives CDR1 SSHAT, CDR2 FNYEAQ (reference sequence). This CDR3 has 13 amino acids. CDR3 nucleotide sequence: TGTGCTAGCAGTATCCAGGGCTCCGGGGAGCTGTTTTTT. Its translation is CASSIQGSGELFF.

This chain connects TRBV28 to TRBJ2-2; D is tentatively TRBD1 or TRBD2 (6 bases each). Germline V lookup: CDR1 MDHEN, CDR2 SYDVKM. The CDR3 loop spans 15 amino acids. Trimming removed 4 bases at V and 4 bases at J, with 13 bases between. The CDR3 nucleotides are TGTGCCAGCAGTTCAAGACTAGGGGGCACCGGGGAGCTGTTTTTT. Amino acid sequence: CASSSRLGGTGELFF.

This clonotype was counted ten times or more. The gene calls are TRBV29-1 and TRBJ1-2, with no clear D. CDR3 length: 14 amino acids. Germline CDR1 is SQVTM and CDR2 is ANQGSEA. V lost 3 bases and J lost 8, with 19 bases in between. CDR3: CSVEEDEGVEGYTF. The CDR3 region has the DNA TGCAGCGTTGAGGAGGATGAGGGCGTGGAGGGCTACACCTTC.

The chain is built from TRBV4-1 and TRBJ2-7; the D gene is possibly TRBD1 (5 bases). Germline CDR1 and CDR2: MGHRA and YSYEKL. The CDR3 is made up of 15 amino acids. V lost 6 bases to trimming and J lost 3 bases, with 18 bases between them. For the CDR3, the DNA is TGCGCCAGCAGAGCAAGGGGCTCCCCCTACTACGAGCAGTACTTC. Translation gives CASRARGSPYYEQYF.

The rearrangement links TRBV20-1 to TRBJ2-7; TRBD2 agrees at 14 bases. Trimming removed 3 bases from V and 2 bases from J; junction bases left unmatched: 6. Germline V gene data show CDR1 as DFQATT and CDR2 as SNEGSKA (reference sequence). The CDR3 spans 16 residues. CDR3 sequence: CSARETSGGAPYEQYF. In DNA form, the CDR3 reads TGCAGTGCTAGGGAGACTAGCGGGGGGGCCCCCTACGAGCAGTACTTC.

This clonotype was counted ten times or more. CDR3: CSARTIPDGEAFF. In DNA form, the CDR3 reads TGCAGTGCGAGGACGATTCCGGACGGCGAAGCTTTCTTT. V gene TRBV20-1 combines with J gene TRBJ1-1; D gene ambiguous. This CDR3 has 13 residues. Germline assignment: CDR1 DFQATT and CDR2 SNEGSKA (reference sequence). V was clipped by 6 bases and J by 8 bases, with 19 bases between them.

This clonotype was seen ten or more times. This sequence joins TRBV5-1 and TRBJ2-7; D tentatively fits TRBD1 or TRBD2 (6 bases each). Trimming removed 1 base from V and 1 base from J, with 15 bases in between. Germline-derived CDR1 and CDR2 are SGHRS and YFSETQ. This CDR3 has 16 amino acids. The CDR3 here is CASSLMEGDKSYEQYF. CDR3 coding DNA: TGCGCCAGCAGCTTGATGGAGGGGGACAAGTCCTACGAGCAGTACTTC.

Many counts were recorded for this clonotype. The chain is built from TRBV29-1 and TRBJ1-2; D remains unclear. Germline loops: CDR1 SQVTM, CDR2 ANQGSEA. Trimming stripped 3 bases from V and 8 bases from J, with 13 bases between. The CDR3 consists of 12 residues. The CDR3 loop reads CSVDRVLGGYTF. As DNA, the CDR3 is TGCAGCGTTGATAGGGTCTTGGGGGGCTACACCTTC.

This clonotype was seen many times. The chain employs TRBV12-3 or TRBV12-4 and TRBJ1-2, with a weak D call TRBD1 (6 bases). Trimming stripped 1 base from V and 4 bases from J, with 16 bases between. The CDR3 is 16 residues long. DNA for the CDR3: TGTGCCAGCAGTTTAGGTAGCCCGAGGGGGGGCTATGGCTACACCTTC. Translated: CASSLGSPRGGYGYTF.

The V call is TRBV12-3 or TRBV12-4, the J call TRBJ2-4; D uncertain. The CDR3 consists of 14 residues. V lost 6 bases, J lost 2 bases, and 11 bases lay in between. Here the CDR3 reads CASRNMATKNIQYF. Here the CDR3 DNA reads TGTGCCAGCAGAAACATGGCAACCAAAAACATTCAGTACTTC.

The sample holds a few counts of this clonotype. The rearrangement joins TRBV5-1 to TRBJ2-7, with TRBD1 as a possible D gene (5 bases). Germline CDR1 is SGHRS and CDR2 is YFSETQ. Trimming removed 0 bases from V and 0 bases from J, with 10 bases in between. There are 15 residues in the CDR3. CDR3 in amino acids: CASSLGGRDSYEQYF. The CDR3 bases are TGCGCCAGCAGCTTGGGGGGCAGGGACTCCTACGAGCAGTACTTC.

V usage is TRBV11-2 and J usage is TRBJ2-3, with TRBD2 identical over 7 bases. This CDR3 is 18 amino acids long. Germline loops: CDR1 SGHAT, CDR2 FQNNGV. V trimming: 0 bases; J trimming: 0 bases; junction bases outside the gene matches: 9. The CDR3 is CASSLDHGLVRSTDTQYF. The CDR3 DNA reads as TGTGCCAGCAGCTTAGATCATGGACTAGTGCGGAGCACAGATACGCAGTATTTT.

The chain carries TRBV20-1 and TRBJ2-5, with a tentative D call TRBD2 (5 bases). The CDR3 covers 14 residues. Per germline, CDR1 DFQATT and CDR2 SNEGSKA (reference sequence). V shed 6 bases and J shed 2 bases, with 16 bases lying between them. This CDR3 is CSATLRTGQETQYF. CDR3 DNA sequence: TGCAGTGCGACCCTCCGGACGGGACAAGAGACCCAGTACTTC.

There are many counts of this clonotype. The chain combines TRBV30 with TRBJ2-2, with D hard to call. The CDR3 has 10 residues. The V gene lost 7 bases and the J gene lost 3 bases, with 3 bases spanning the gap. Germline lookup yields CDR1 GTSNPN and CDR2 SVGIG (reference sequence). CDR3 sequence: CAYHTGELFF. CDR3 DNA: TGTGCCTACCACACCGGGGAGCTGTTTTTT.

The V gene is TRBV20-1, the J gene TRBJ2-5; weak D call: TRBD1 (5 bases). The CDR3 has 15 amino acids. Germline CDR1 and CDR2: DFQATT and SNEGSKA (reference sequence). The V end lost 8 bases, the J end lost 0 bases, and 19 bases lay between the germline ends. CDR3 protein: CSRSQLQAYQETQYF. In DNA form, the CDR3 reads TGCAGTCGGTCGCAGCTACAGGCGTACCAAGAGACCCAGTACTTC.

This clonotype came up many times. This chain joins TRBV12-3 or TRBV12-4 and TRBJ2-7; TRBD1 is a possible D gene (5 bases). V shed 8 bases and J shed 5 bases, with 10 bases lying between them. The CDR3 sequence is 11 residues long. Here the CDR3 DNA reads TGTGCCAGCCAGGGTGGTAACGAGCAGTACTTC. Residues: CASQGGNEQYF.